These T cell receptor beta chains were read from a single sample in a study of blood T cells in healthy people across ages. TCRdb reanalysed the 5' RACE reads using MiXCR and keeps one entry per CDR3 protein. Altogether 950,000 to 1,200,000 distinct CDR3 sequences are present, about two fifths being singletons, with the ten largest covering about an eighth. The sequenced sample was blood. Receptors originate from a man between 18 and 35 years old in good health. Each CDR3 is given with its conserved first and last residue. Each record gives: V gene, clone size, D gene, J gene, CDR3 protein, CDR3 DNA. D genes are given only for firm matches. Not all rows give a size; the values are once, few, many and, for expanded clones, a class.

>TRBV12-3/TRBV12-4|-|TRBD1|TRBJ1-1
CASKQTGDTEAFF
TGTGCCAGCAAGCAGACAGGGGACACTGAAGCTTTCTTT
>TRBV10-2|many|TRBD2|TRBJ2-5
CASRLAEKETQYF
TGCGCCAGCAGGCTAGCGGAGAAAGAGACCCAGTACTTC
>TRBV20-1|-|TRBD1|TRBJ2-1
CSARFFGTGDNEQFF
TGCAGTGCTAGGTTTTTCGGGACAGGGGATAATGAGCAGTTCTTC
>TRBV27|few|TRBD1|TRBJ1-1
CASSLKTGMTTEAFF
TGTGCCAGCAGCCTTAAGACAGGGATGACCACTGAAGCTTTCTTT
>TRBV3-1|-|TRBD2|TRBJ2-1
CASSQDQGTSDYNEQFF
TGTGCCAGCAGTCAAGATCAAGGGACTAGCGATTACAATGAGCAGTTCTTC
>TRBV12-3/TRBV12-4|many|-|TRBJ1-5
CASSTTGSLSSQHF
TGTGCCAGCAGTACGACAGGCTCGTTATCTTCCCAGCATTTT
>TRBV12-3/TRBV12-4|-|TRBD2|TRBJ2-1
CASSRGLAGGGSYNEQFF
TGTGCCAGCAGCCGGGGACTAGCGGGGGGAGGGTCCTACAATGAGCAGTTCTTC
>TRBV10-3|-|TRBD1|TRBJ2-3
CAISENRGQGTDTQYF
TGTGCCATCAGTGAGAACAGGGGGCAAGGCACAGATACGCAGTATTTT
>TRBV10-3|many|TRBD1|TRBJ1-2
CAISGGTANYGYTF
TGTGCCATCAGCGGAGGGACAGCCAACTATGGCTACACCTTC
>TRBV2|-|-|TRBJ1-2
CASRAQAGGYGYTF
TGTGCCAGCAGGGCCCAGGCGGGGGGCTATGGCTACACCTTC
>TRBV5-1|-|-|TRBJ2-4
CASSLERGIAKNIQYF
TGCGCCAGCAGCTTGGAGAGAGGGATAGCCAAAAACATTCAGTACTTC
>TRBV29-1|-|TRBD1|TRBJ2-1
CSVGDRAFEQFF
TGCAGCGTGGGGGACAGGGCGTTCGAGCAGTTCTTC
>TRBV4-2|-|-|TRBJ2-2
CASSQERNTFQTGELFF
TGTGCCAGCAGCCAAGAAAGGAACACCTTCCAAACCGGGGAGCTGTTTTTT
>TRBV4-3|once|-|TRBJ2-1
CASSQVLDNEQFF
TGCGCCAGCAGCCAAGTGCTCGACAATGAGCAGTTCTTC
>TRBV5-1|few|-|TRBJ2-3
CASSLAAVADTQYF
TGCGCCAGCAGCTTGGCGGCGGTGGCAGATACGCAGTATTTT
>TRBV29-1|-|-|TRBJ1-1
CSASMGEAFF
TGCAGCGCCTCCATGGGTGAAGCTTTCTTT
>TRBV4-3|-|TRBD1|TRBJ1-2
CASSQDLQGSDGYTF
TGCGCCAGCAGCCAAGATCTACAGGGGTCGGATGGCTACACCTTC
>TRBV5-5|-|-|TRBJ1-5
CASSFSYGYSNRPQHF
TGTGCCAGCAGCTTTTCTTACGGATATAGCAATCGGCCCCAGCATTTT